This T cell receptor beta chain originates from a study of shared clonotypes between healthy human individuals (dated by TCRdb to about 2020). Some background on the complete study: A couple of women and three men aged 18 to 49 years were included in the cohort. The study deeply sequenced blood TCR repertoires of about 5 healthy adults to estimate repertoire size and the extent of clonotype sharing between individuals. To increase sequencing depth and limit assay-specific biases, TCR repertoire library preparation and sequencing were carried out by different laboratories using diverse techniques. Leukapheresis yielded between about 0.8 and 9.5 billion PBMCs per donor. General findings and caveats noted by the study authors: Pairwise subsampling indicated that sequencing depth was expected to affect the degree of clonotype sharing among donors. The genetic and exposure-history diversity represented was limited by the small number of donors. Sampling was restricted to blood, and TCR repertoires in tissues likely differ from the TCR repertoires found in blood.

Healthy HIV-negative adults with no recently reported acute infections or vaccinations were included as donors. All donors were Caucasian adults living in Nashville, Tennessee, USA. In the unsorted samples, 70 million to 90 million PBMCs were counted, and genomic DNA was extracted using the QIAamp DNA Blood Mini kit. After blood collection by leukapheresis, PBMCs were isolated using Ficoll-Histopaque density gradient centrifugation and then cryopreserved in the vapor phase of liquid nitrogen. This clone was observed at least ten times. Its antigen is not yet known. Base-call qualities are not available, and no considerably larger clone is one nucleotide away. TCR CDR3 regions were amplified from genomic DNA by multiplex PCR using the deep immunoSEQ assay. Extracted genomic DNA from each cell subset was spread evenly across all wells of several immunoSEQ 96-well plates, with each plate serving as a replicate. Each replicate PCR for unsorted PBMC received 300 to 350 ng genomic DNA, equal to around 30,000 T cell genomes. Unsorted PBMC genomic DNA was sequenced across ten immunoSEQ deep assay plates. Purified libraries were quantified with a Qubit 3.0 fluorometer, sized on a Bioanalyzer 2100, and re-quantified with the KAPA Library Quantification kit. A separate single-read 150-cycle Illumina NextSeq 550 flow cell was used to sequence each immunoSEQ 96-well plate. The original methods were these. Because only junctional sequences without quality scores were contained in the immunoSEQ output, filtering matching that applied to full-length reads could not be performed. Sequences were annotated with PyIR, a Python wrapper for IgBLAST v1.9, using IMGT germline references to assign V/J genes and CDR3. Reads were removed for weak V/J assignments (E-value above 1e-6), missing CDR3, stop codons, out-of-frame junctions, or ambiguous translated residues. V3J clonotypes were defined as sequences sharing an identical inferred V gene, J gene, and CDR3 amino acid sequence. To compute the percentage overlap between repertoires, the number of shared unique clonotypes was divided by the size of the smaller repertoire. RTK rarefaction, the Chao1 estimator, and Recon v2.1 estimates of unobserved clonotypes were used to assess repertoire richness. Not all clones reach the TCRdb copy of this immuneACCESS table, which keeps in-frame sequences only. Checked studies attribute under half of the gap to unresolved V genes and leave the rest unexplained. From that table come the V and J calls and clone size; the DNA was used to work out D and trimming. The sample table records 500,000 to 650,000 clones; roughly 72% of these occur just once. The biggest ten clones account for 12% of the sample.

V and J lose 4 bases and 6 bases, and a span of 10 bases separates them. From the germline V gene, CDR1 is SGDLS and CDR2 is YYNGEE. The CDR3 contains 12 residues, cysteine and phenylalanine counted. Only the CDR3 region is kept as DNA, spanning 36 bases read in frame from base 1. Sample: PBMCs. The rearranged chain carries TRBV9 and TRBJ1-1; too little of a D gene remains to name it. This TCR was sampled from a woman in her thirties or forties in good health. Some clones in this sample may be carry-over from other donors' samples. CDR3 loop: CASSSGGPEAFF. The DNA sequence is given as TGTGCCAGCAGCTCTGGAGGCCCTGAAGCTTTCTTT.